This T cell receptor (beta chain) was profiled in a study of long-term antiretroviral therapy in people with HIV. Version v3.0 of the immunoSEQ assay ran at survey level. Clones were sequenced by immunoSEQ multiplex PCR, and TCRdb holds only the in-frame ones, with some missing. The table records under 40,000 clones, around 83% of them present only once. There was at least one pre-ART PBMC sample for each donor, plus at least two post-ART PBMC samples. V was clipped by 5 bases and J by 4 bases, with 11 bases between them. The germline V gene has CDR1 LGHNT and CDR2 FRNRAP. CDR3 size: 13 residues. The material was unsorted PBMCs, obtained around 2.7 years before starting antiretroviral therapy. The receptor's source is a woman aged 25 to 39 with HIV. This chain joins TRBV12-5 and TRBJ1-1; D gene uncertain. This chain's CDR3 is CASGRQESTEAFF. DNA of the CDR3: TGTGCTAGTGGTCGGCAGGAATCCACTGAAGCTTTCTTT.